This TCR beta chain was identified during a study of T cell repertoires in cytomegalovirus infection. From the reads, TCRdb called clonotypes with MiXCR, one entry per CDR3 protein. The sample contains around 530,000 distinct CDR3 sequences, 26% of which appear only once. V gave up 2 bases and J gave up 1 base, with 20 bases separating them. Germline loops: CDR1 SGHVS, CDR2 FQNEAQ. This CDR3 has 18 amino acids. This clonotype has ten or more counts. Sequenced material: PBMCs. The gene calls are TRBV7-8 and TRBJ1-2, with D uncertain. This receptor was taken from a human donor in good health (CMV status not recorded). Some clones in this sample may be carry-over from other donors' samples. DNA for the CDR3: TGTGCCAGCAGCTTACTGGTGTCAGGCCCGGTCAGTAACTATGGCTACACCTTC. Its protein is CASSLLVSGPVSNYGYTF.